This T cell receptor beta chain was observed in a study of shared clonotypes between healthy human individuals. The material for each subset, its genomic DNA, was split evenly across several immunoSEQ plates. Original processing methods: ImmunoSEQ gave junction-only sequences without quality scores, so filtering differed. Only in-frame clones appear in the TCRdb table, and some are missing; sequencing was by immunoSEQ multiplex PCR. Clone size and V and J calls were adopted from that table, with D and trimming inferred from the DNA. The data show more than 2 million clones, 85% to 95% seen once. The CDR3 is made up of 13 amino acids. Germline CDR1 reads KGHSH; CDR2 reads LQKENI. Trimming took off 0 bases at V and 9 bases at J, with 11 bases between the two ends.

Sequencing was carried out using naive CD4+ T cells sorted from blood. The subset denotes: CD45RA+ positively selected. The J gene is TRBJ2-5, the V gene TRBV18; possibly TRBD1 for D (6 bases). This clonotype was obtained from a man aged 18-30 years in good health. The CDR3 sequence: CASSPPNKGAQYF. CDR3 DNA sequence: TGTGCCAGCTCACCACCGAATAAGGGGGCCCAGTACTTC. The full variable domain, with the rest looked up from reference TRBV18 and TRBJ2-5, is NAGVMQNPRHLVRRRGQEARLRCSPMKGHSHVYWYRQLPEEGLKFMVYLQKENIIDESGMPKERFSAEFPKEGPSILRIQQVVRGDSAAYFCASSPPNKGAQYFGPGTRLLVL.